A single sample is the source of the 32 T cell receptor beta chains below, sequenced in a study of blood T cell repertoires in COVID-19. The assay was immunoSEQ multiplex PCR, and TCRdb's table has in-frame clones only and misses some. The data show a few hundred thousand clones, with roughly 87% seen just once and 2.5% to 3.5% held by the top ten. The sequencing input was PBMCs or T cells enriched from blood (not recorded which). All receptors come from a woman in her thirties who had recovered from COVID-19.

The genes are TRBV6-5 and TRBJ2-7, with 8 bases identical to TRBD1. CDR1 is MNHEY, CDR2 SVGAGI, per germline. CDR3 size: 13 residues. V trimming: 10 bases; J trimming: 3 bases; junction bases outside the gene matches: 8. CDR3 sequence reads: CATRQGLRYEQYF. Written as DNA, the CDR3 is TGTGCCACGAGACAGGGGCTACGCTACGAGCAGTACTTC.

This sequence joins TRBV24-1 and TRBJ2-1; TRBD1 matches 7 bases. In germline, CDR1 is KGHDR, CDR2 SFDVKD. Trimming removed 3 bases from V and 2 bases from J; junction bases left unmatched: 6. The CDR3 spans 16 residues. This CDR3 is CATSDQQGITYNEQFF. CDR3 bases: TGTGCCACCAGTGATCAACAGGGGATAACCTACAATGAGCAGTTCTTC.

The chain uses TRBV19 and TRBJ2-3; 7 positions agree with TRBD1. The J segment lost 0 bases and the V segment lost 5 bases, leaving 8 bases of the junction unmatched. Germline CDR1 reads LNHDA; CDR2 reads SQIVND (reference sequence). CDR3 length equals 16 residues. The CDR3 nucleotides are TGTGCCAGTAGTGGGATCGACAGGGCTAGCACAGATACGCAGTATTTT. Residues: CASSGIDRASTDTQYF.

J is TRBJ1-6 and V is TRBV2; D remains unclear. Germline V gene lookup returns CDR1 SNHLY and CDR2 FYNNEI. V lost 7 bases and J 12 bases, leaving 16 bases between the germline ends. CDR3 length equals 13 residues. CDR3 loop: CASTFQVPGPLHF. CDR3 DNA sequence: TGTGCCAGCACCTTCCAAGTGCCGGGACCCCTCCACTTT.

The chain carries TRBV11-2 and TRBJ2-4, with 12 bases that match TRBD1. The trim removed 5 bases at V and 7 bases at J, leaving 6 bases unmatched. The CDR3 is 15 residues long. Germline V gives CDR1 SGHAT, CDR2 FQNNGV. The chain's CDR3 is CASSPGTGGRNIQYF. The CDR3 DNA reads TGTGCCAGCAGCCCCGGGACAGGGGGCCGGAACATTCAGTACTTC. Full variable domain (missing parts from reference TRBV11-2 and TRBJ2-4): EAGVAQSPRYKIIEKRQSVAFWCNPISGHATLYWYQQILGQGPKLLIQFQNNGVVDDSQLPKDRFSAERLKGVDSTLKIQPAKLEDSAVYLCASSPGTGGRNIQYFGAGTRLSVL.

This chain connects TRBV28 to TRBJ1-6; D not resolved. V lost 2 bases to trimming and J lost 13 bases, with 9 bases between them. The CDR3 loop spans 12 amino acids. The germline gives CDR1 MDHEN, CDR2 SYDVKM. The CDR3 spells CASSLRTPPLHF. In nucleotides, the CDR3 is TGTGCCAGCAGTTTACGTACACCCCCCCTCCACTTT.

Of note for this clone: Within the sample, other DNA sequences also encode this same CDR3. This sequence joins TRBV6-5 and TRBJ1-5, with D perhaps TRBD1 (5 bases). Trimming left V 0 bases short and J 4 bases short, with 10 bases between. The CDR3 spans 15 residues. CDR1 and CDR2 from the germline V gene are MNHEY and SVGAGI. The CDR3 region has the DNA TGTGCCAGCAGTTACTCAAGGGCAGGGAATCAGCCCCAGCATTTT. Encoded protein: CASSYSRAGNQPQHF.

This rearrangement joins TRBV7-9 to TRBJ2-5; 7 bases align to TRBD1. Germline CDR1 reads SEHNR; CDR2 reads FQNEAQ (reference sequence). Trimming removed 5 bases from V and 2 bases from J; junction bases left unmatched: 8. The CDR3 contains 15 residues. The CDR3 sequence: CASSQPGQLQETQYF. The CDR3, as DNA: TGTGCCAGCAGCCAACCGGGACAGCTACAAGAGACCCAGTACTTC.

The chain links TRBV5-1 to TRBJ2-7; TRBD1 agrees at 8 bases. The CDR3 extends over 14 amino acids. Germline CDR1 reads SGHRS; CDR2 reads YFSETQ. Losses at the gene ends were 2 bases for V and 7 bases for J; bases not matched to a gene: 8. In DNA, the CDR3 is TGCGCCAGCAGCTTCCAGGGGGCATCGGAAGAGCAGTACTTC. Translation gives CASSFQGASEEQYF. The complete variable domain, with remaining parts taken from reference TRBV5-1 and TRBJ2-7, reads KAGVTQTPRYLIKTRGQQVTLSCSPISGHRSVSWYQQTPGQGLQFLFEYFSETQRNKGNFPGRFSGRQFSNSRSEMNVSTLELGDSALYLCASSFQGASEEQYFGPGTRLTVT.

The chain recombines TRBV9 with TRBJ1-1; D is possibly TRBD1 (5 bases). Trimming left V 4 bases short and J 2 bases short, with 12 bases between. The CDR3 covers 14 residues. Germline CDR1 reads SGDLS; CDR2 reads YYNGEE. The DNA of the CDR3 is TGTGCCAGCAGCCCCTTACAGGTTAACACTGAAGCTTTCTTT. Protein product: CASSPLQVNTEAFF.

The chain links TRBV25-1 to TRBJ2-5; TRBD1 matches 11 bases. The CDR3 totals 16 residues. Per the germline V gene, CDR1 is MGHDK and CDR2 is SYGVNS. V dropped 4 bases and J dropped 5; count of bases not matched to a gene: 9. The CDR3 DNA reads TGTGCCAGCAGTGCCATCTTGGGACAGGGGGACGAGACCCAGTACTTC. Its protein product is CASSAILGQGDETQYF.

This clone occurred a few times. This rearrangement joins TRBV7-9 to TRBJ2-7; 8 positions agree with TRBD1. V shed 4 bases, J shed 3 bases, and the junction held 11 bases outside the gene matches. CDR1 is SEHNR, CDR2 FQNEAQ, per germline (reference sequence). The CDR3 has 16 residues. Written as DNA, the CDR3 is TGTGCCAGCAGCTCTCCCCTCGCGGGACAGGACTACGAGCAGTACTTC. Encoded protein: CASSSPLAGQDYEQYF.

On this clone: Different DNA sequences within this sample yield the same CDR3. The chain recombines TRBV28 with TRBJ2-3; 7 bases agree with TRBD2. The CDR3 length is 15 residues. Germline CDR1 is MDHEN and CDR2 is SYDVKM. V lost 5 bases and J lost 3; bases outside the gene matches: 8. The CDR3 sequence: CASSPPSGLTDTQYF. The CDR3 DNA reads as TGTGCCAGCAGTCCCCCTAGCGGTTTGACAGATACGCAGTATTTT.

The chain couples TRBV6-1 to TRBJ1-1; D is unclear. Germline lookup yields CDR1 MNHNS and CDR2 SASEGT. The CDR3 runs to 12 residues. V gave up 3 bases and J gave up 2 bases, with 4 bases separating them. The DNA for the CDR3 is TGTGCCAGCAGTGACAAAAACACTGAAGCTTTCTTT. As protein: CASSDKNTEAFF.

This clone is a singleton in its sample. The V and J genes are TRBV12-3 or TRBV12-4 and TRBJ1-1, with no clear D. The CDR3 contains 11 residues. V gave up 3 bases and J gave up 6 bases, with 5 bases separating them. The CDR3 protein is CASSFEAEAFF. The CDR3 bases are TGTGCCAGCAGTTTTGAGGCTGAAGCTTTCTTT.

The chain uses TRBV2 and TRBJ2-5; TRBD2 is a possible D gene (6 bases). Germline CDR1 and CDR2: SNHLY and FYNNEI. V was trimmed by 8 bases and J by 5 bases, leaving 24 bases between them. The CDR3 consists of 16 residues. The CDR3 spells CASGRMLGTGRETQYF. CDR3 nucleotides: TGTGCCAGCGGGCGTATGCTCGGGACGGGGAGGGAGACCCAGTACTTC.

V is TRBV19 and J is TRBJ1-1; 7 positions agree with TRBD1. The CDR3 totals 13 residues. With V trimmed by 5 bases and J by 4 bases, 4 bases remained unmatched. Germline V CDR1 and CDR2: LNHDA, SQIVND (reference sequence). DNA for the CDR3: TGTGCCAGTAGTTACAGGGGATTCACTGAAGCTTTCTTT. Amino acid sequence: CASSYRGFTEAFF.

The CDR3 here is CASSPGGTTDTQYF. The CDR3 nucleotides are TGTGCCAGCTCACCCGGCGGGACCACAGATACGCAGTATTTT. The chain links TRBV18 to TRBJ2-3; D might be TRBD2 (6 bases). The ends were cut back, 3 bases at V and 2 bases at J, with 9 bases in the middle. The CDR3 is 14 amino acids. Germline V gene data show CDR1 as KGHSH and CDR2 as LQKENI. Together with reference TRBV18 and TRBJ2-3, the CDR3 gives the full variable domain: NAGVMQNPRHLVRRRGQEARLRCSPMKGHSHVYWYRQLPEEGLKFMVYLQKENIIDESGMPKERFSAEFPKEGPSILRIQQVVRGDSAAYFCASSPGGTTDTQYFGPGTRLTVL.

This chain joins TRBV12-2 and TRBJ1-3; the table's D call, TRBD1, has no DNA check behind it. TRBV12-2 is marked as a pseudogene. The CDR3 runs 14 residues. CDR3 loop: CASRLGHSGNTIYF. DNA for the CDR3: TGTGCAAGTCGCTTAGGGCACAGTGGAAACACCATATATTTT.

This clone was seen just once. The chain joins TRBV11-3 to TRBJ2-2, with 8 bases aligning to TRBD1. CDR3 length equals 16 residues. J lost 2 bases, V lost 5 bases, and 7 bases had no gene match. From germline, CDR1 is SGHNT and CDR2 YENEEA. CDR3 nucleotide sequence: TGTGCCAGCAGCGCCCACAGGGGGGAAAACACCGGGGAGCTGTTTTTT. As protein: CASSAHRGENTGELFF. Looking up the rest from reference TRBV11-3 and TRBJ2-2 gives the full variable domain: EAGVVQSPRYKIIEKKQPVAFWCNPISGHNTLYWYLQNLGQGPELLIRYENEEAVDDSQLPKDRFSAERLKGVDSTLKIQPAELGDSAVYLCASSAHRGENTGELFFGEGSRLTVL.

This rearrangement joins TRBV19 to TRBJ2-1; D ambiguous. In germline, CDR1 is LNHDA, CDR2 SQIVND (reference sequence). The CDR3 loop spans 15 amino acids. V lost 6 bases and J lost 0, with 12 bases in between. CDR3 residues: CASSPTLSSYNEQFF. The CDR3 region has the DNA TGTGCCAGTAGCCCAACCCTCAGCTCCTACAATGAGCAGTTCTTC.

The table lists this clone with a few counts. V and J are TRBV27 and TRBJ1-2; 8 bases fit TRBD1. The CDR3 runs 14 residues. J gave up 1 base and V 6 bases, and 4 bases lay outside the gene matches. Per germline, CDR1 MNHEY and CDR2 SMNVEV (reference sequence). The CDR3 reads CASSPTGVNYGYTF. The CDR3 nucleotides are TGTGCCAGCAGCCCGACAGGGGTTAACTATGGCTACACCTTC.

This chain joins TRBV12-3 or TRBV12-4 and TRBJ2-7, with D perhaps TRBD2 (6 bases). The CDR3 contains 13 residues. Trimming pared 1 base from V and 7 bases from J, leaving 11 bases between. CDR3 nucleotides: TGTGCCAGCAGTTTAGGACCGGCGGGGGAGCAGTACTTC. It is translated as CASSLGPAGEQYF.

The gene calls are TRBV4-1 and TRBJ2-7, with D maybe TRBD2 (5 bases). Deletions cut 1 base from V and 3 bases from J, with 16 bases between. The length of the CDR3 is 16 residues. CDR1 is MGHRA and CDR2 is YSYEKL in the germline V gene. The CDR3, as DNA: TGCGCCAGCAGCCAAGGGACTGAAAACTTAGGCTACGAGCAGTACTTC. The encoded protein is CASSQGTENLGYEQYF.

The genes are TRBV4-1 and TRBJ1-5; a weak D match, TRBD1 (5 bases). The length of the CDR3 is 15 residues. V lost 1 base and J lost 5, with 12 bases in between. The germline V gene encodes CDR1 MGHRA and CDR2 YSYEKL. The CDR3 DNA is TGCGCCAGCAGCCAAGTTTGGCAGGGTTATCAGCCCCAGCATTTT. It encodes CASSQVWQGYQPQHF.

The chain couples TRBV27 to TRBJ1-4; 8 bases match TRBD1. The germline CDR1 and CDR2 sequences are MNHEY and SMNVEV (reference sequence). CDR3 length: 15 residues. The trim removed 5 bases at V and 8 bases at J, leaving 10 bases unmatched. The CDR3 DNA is TGTGCCAGCAGTACGGACAGGGATCAGGGAGAAAAACTGTTTTTT. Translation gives CASSTDRDQGEKLFF.

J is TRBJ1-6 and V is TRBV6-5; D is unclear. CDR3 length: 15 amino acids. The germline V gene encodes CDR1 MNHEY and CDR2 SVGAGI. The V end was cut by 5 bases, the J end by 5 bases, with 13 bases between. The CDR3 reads CASSTGYGDNSPLHF. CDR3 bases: TGTGCCAGCAGTACCGGTTACGGGGATAATTCACCCCTCCACTTT.

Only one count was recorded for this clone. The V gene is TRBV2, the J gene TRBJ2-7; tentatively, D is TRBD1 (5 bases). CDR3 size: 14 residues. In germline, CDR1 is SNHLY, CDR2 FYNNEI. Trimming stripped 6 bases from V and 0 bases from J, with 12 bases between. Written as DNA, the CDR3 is TGTGCCAGCAGATGGACACCAAACTCCTACGAGCAGTACTTC. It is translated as CASRWTPNSYEQYF.

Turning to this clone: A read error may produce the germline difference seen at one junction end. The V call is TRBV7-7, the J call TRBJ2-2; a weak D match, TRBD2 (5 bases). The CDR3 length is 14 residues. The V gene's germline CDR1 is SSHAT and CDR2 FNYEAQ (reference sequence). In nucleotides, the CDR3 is TGTGCTAGCAGCCGGACTGTGAACACCGGGGAGCTGTTTTTT. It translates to CASSRTVNTGELFF. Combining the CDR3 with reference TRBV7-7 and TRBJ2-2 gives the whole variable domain GAGVSQSPRYKVTKRGQDVTLRCDPISSHATLYWYQQALGQGPEFLTYFNYEAQPDKSGLPSDRFSAERPEGSISTLTIQRTEQRDSAMYRCASSRTVNTGELFFGEGSRLTVL.

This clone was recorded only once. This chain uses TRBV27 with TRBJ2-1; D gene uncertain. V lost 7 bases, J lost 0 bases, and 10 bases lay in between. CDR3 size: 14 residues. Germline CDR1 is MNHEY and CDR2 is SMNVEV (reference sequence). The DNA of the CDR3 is TGTGCCAGCACCTCACAGAGCTCCTACAATGAGCAGTTCTTC. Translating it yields CASTSQSSYNEQFF.

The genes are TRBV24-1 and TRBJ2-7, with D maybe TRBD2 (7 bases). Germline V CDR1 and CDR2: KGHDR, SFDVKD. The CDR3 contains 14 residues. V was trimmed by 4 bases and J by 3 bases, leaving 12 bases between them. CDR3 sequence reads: CATSDGLGGYEQYF. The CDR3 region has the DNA TGTGCCACCAGTGACGGACTAGGGGGCTACGAGCAGTACTTC.

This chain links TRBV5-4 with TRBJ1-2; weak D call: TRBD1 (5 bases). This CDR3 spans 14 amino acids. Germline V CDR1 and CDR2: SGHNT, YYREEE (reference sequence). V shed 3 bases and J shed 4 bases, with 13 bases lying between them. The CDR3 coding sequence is TGTGCCAGCAGCTCTAATCAGGGATCCTATGGCTACACCTTC. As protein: CASSSNQGSYGYTF.